Listed below are T cell receptor beta chains from one sample, sequenced in a study of CD8+ T cells in alopecia areata. The method was immunoSEQ multiplex PCR; TCRdb's version includes in-frame clones alone and lacks a portion of them. The sample yields 150,000 to 200,000 clones, less than 80% seen once. Sample: CD8+ T cells sorted from blood, taken at week 0. The receptors come from a human donor with alopecia areata. The CDR3 runs from the conserved cysteine through the conserved F or W. The D gene is left open where the match is weak. Clone size is given for some rows only: seen once, a few or many times, or a class if the clone is expanded.

V gene	J gene	clone size	D gene	CDR3 protein	CDR3 DNA
TRBV10-2	TRBJ2-2	-	-	CASGQATNTGELFF	TGCGCCAGCGGTCAGGCGACGAACACCGGGGAGCTGTTTTTT
TRBV30	TRBJ2-7	-	-	CAWSGSSPEQYF	TGTGCCTGGAGCGGCTCAAGTCCCGAGCAGTACTTC
TRBV27	TRBJ2-7	-	-	CASSLGNEQYF	TGTGCCAGCAGTTTAGGGAACGAGCAGTACTTC
TRBV4-2	TRBJ1-4	once	-	CASSQEPNEKLFF	TGTGCCAGCAGCCAAGAACCGAATGAAAAACTGTTTTTT
TRBV13	TRBJ2-1	-	TRBD2	CASSWAAGGPHNEQFF	TGTGCCAGCAGCTGGGCTGCGGGGGGGCCCCACAATGAGCAGTTCTTC
TRBV19	TRBJ1-1	-	-	CASSIQSGNTEAFF	TGTGCCAGTAGTATCCAGTCGGGGAACACTGAAGCTTTCTTT
TRBV7-9	TRBJ2-1	-	-	CASSSGQGGRYNEQFF	TGTGCCAGCAGCTCCGGACAGGGAGGGCGATACAATGAGCAGTTCTTC
TRBV10-2	TRBJ1-2	-	-	CASSPYRPNGYTF	TGCGCCAGCAGTCCCTACAGGCCTAATGGCTACACCTTC
TRBV2	TRBJ1-2	-	-	CASSILTGPTNYGYTF	TGTGCCAGCAGTATTTTAACCGGCCCAACTAACTATGGCTACACCTTC
TRBV5-1	TRBJ1-4	-	-	CASSLTPDSGEKLFF	TGCGCCAGCAGCTTGACTCCGGACAGCGGGGAAAAACTGTTTTTT
TRBV7-9	TRBJ2-3	once	-	CASSASPDPTDTQYF	TGTGCCAGCAGCGCCTCCCCGGACCCCACAGATACGCAGTATTTT
TRBV29-1	TRBJ2-3	few	TRBD1	CSVEGQGKADTQYF	TGCAGCGTCGAGGGACAGGGGAAGGCAGATACGCAGTATTTT
TRBV7-9	TRBJ1-5	-	-	CASSFYNQPQHF	TGTGCCAGCAGCTTCTATAATCAGCCCCAGCATTTT
TRBV29-1	TRBJ2-5	-	-	CSVTPGETQYF	TGCAGCGTGACCCCGGGCGAGACCCAGTACTTC
TRBV12-5	TRBJ2-5	-	-	CASCMGLRETQYF	TGTGCTAGCTGTATGGGTCTTAGGGAGACCCAGTACTTC
TRBV30	TRBJ2-4	few	-	CAWSPTYRHPDIQYF	TGTGCCTGGAGTCCAACTTACAGACACCCGGACATTCAGTACTTC
TRBV10-3	TRBJ2-7	-	TRBD1	CAISGGDRSEIYEQYF	TGTGCCATCAGTGGAGGGGACAGGTCGGAAATCTACGAGCAGTACTTC
TRBV9	TRBJ2-3	many	-	CASSKQGGLTDTQYF	TGTGCCAGCAGCAAACAGGGAGGTTTGACAGATACGCAGTATTTT
TRBV10-3	TRBJ1-1	-	-	CASSDYRVATEAFF	TGTGCCAGCAGTGATTACAGGGTGGCCACTGAAGCTTTCTTT
TRBV5-1	TRBJ2-2	-	TRBD1	CASSPAGTGLTGELFF	TGCGCCAGCAGCCCAGCCGGGACAGGGCTCACCGGGGAGCTGTTTTTT
TRBV30	TRBJ1-2	-	-	CAWSVRGYGYTF	TGTGCCTGGAGTGTACGGGGTTATGGCTACACCTTC
TRBV13	TRBJ2-7	-	-	CASSPNPGLHGYEQYF	TGTGCCAGCAGCCCGAATCCGGGTCTTCACGGCTACGAGCAGTACTTC
TRBV29-1	TRBJ2-1	-	TRBD1	CSVEDLTTGEQFF	TGCAGCGTTGAAGACCTCACGACAGGGGAGCAGTTCTTC
TRBV29-1	TRBJ2-5	-	-	CSVRYRETQYF	TGCAGCGTTCGGTACAGGGAGACCCAGTACTTC
TRBV30	TRBJ2-4	-	TRBD2	CAWSHGLGEAKNIQYF	TGTGCCTGGAGTCATGGACTAGGGGAGGCCAAAAACATTCAGTACTTC
TRBV19	TRBJ2-7	-	-	CASSIQGRPYEQYF	TGTGCCAGTAGTATCCAGGGGCGACCCTACGAGCAGTACTTC
TRBV5-1	TRBJ2-7	-	-	CASSSGEYEQYF	TGCGCCAGCAGCTCTGGAGAGTACGAGCAGTACTTC
TRBV4-1	TRBJ1-2	-	-	CASRFHFTANYGYTF	TGCGCCAGCCGATTTCACTTCACTGCTAACTATGGCTACACCTTC
TRBV15	TRBJ2-7	-	-	CATSADRNPWGEQYF	TGTGCCACCAGCGCCGACAGGAACCCCTGGGGGGAGCAGTACTTC
TRBV27	TRBJ1-2	-	-	CASRTNTLLSGDGNYGYTF	TGTGCCAGCAGAACTAACACCCTATTGAGTGGGGACGGAAACTATGGCTACACCTTC
TRBV5-1	TRBJ2-1	-	-	CASGTSSSYNEQFF	TGCGCCAGCGGGACGTCGAGCTCCTACAATGAGCAGTTCTTC
TRBV9	TRBJ2-5	-	TRBD1	CASSVQTGEETQYF	TGTGCCAGCAGCGTACAGACAGGGGAAGAGACCCAGTACTTC
TRBV18	TRBJ2-7	-	-	CASSPGGGTYEQYF	TGTGCCAGCTCACCTGGCGGAGGAACCTACGAGCAGTACTTC